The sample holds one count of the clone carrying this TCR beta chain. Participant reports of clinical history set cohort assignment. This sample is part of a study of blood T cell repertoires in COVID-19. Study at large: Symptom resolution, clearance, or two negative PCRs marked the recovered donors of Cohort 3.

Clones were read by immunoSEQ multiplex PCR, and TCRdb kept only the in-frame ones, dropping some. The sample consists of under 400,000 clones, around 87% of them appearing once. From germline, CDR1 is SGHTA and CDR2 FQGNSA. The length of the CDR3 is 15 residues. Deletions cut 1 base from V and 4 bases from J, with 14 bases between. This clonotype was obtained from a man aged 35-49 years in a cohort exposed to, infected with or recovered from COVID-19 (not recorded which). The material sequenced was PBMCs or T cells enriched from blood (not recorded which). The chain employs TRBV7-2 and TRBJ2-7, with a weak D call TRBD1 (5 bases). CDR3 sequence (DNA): TGTGCCAGCAGCTTAGAGGGGCTAGTGGGTTACGAGCAGTACTTC. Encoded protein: CASSLEGLVGYEQYF.